These 6 T cell receptor beta chains were sequenced from one sample in a study of T cells in Graves' hyperthyroidism and ophthalmopathy. TCR beta CDR3 regions were amplified from RNA transcripts. The TCR CDR3 was amplified in a first-round RT-PCR using the HTBI primer set. Via MiXCR, TCRdb re-called the multiplex PCR reads, giving one row per CDR3 protein. Of approximately 210,000 distinct CDR3 sequences detected, 15% to 20% appear once; the ten largest clones hold 50%. The sample was blood. The receptors shown here come from a man in his fifties or sixties with Graves' hyperthyroidism.

The chain has TRBV6-2 or TRBV6-3 and TRBJ1-1, with D hard to call. The CDR3 is made up of 11 amino acids. The germline V gene has CDR1 MNHEY and CDR2 SVGEGT. Trimming left V 8 bases short and J 3 bases short, with 7 bases between. The CDR3 region is CASGGYTEAFF. The CDR3, as DNA: TGTGCCAGCGGCGGGTACACTGAAGCTTTCTTT.

This clonotype has ten or more counts. The V gene is TRBV20-1, the J gene TRBJ2-1, with 9 nucleotides matching TRBD2. The CDR3 contains 17 residues. Germline-derived CDR1 and CDR2 are DFQATT and SNEGSKA (reference sequence). The V gene end was trimmed by 0 bases and the J gene end by 7 bases; junction bases not matched to a gene: 13. The CDR3 nucleotides read TGCAGTGCTAGAGATCTGGGCGCGGGAGGGCCGGGGAATGAGCAGTTCTTC. The encoded protein is CSARDLGAGGPGNEQFF.

In this sample, this clonotype turned up many times. The rearrangement links TRBV6-1 to TRBJ1-1; D may be TRBD1 (5 bases). Germline-derived CDR1 and CDR2 are MNHNS and SASEGT. The CDR3 extends over 14 amino acids. Deletions cut 6 bases from V and 0 bases from J, with 11 bases between. CDR3 bases: TGTGCCAGCAGGGGGGGGGGGATGAACACTGAAGCTTTCTTT. Encoded protein: CASRGGGMNTEAFF.

This clonotype came up many times. The genes are TRBV30 and TRBJ1-1; possible D gene TRBD1, 6 bases. V was trimmed by 0 bases and J by 6 bases, leaving 11 bases between them. The CDR3 totals 13 residues. The germline gives CDR1 GTSNPN, CDR2 SVGIG (reference sequence). The CDR3 reads CAWSVRTDSEAFF. The DNA of the CDR3 is TGTGCCTGGAGTGTACGGACAGACTCTGAAGCTTTCTTT.

This clonotype was recorded many times. The chain carries TRBV20-1 and TRBJ2-1; tentative D call: TRBD2 (6 bases). The CDR3 totals 14 residues. V lost 2 bases, J lost 7 bases, and 15 bases lay in between. Germline CDR1 and CDR2: DFQATT and SNEGSKA (reference sequence). CDR3 loop: CSARRRQRENEQFF. Here the CDR3 DNA reads TGCAGTGCTAGAAGACGACAACGGGAGAATGAGCAGTTCTTC.

This clonotype was counted many times. The chain couples TRBV29-1 to TRBJ2-1; 11 bases map to TRBD2. Germline V gives CDR1 SQVTM, CDR2 ANQGSEA. With V trimmed by 7 bases and J by 10 bases, 9 bases remained unmatched. CDR3 length: 13 amino acids. The CDR3 DNA follows: TGCAGCGCCCTAGCCCTAGCGGGAGGCGAGCAGTTCTTC. Its translation: CSALALAGGEQFF.